This T cell receptor beta chain comes out of a study of T-cell memory formation after mild COVID-19. Points from the study as a whole: Later expanders leaned CD4+, whereas clones that contracted between day 15 and 85 were balanced CD4/CD8.

Comment on this clonotype: The antigen remains unidentified.

TCRdb itself ran the 5' RACE reads through MiXCR, one entry per CDR3 protein. The sample records around 310,000 distinct CDR3 sequences, 15% to 20% being singletons. The CDR3 totals 16 residues. CDR1 and CDR2 from the germline V gene are SGHNT and YYREEE (reference sequence). V dropped 3 bases and J dropped 4; count of bases not matched to a gene: 13. The sequencing sample was made of PBMCs or a T cell subset sorted from them (not recorded which). This TCR came from a man between 18 and 35 years old who had mild COVID-19 (a few samples of this study predate the infection). Cell type and time point are not known. This chain joins TRBV5-4 and TRBJ2-7; TRBD2 matches 7 bases. The CDR3 coding sequence is TGTGCCAGCAGCTGGGGGGGACGGACGGGGCCTTACGAGCAGTACGTC. Translating gives CASSWGGRTGPYEQYV.